This TCR beta chain was retrieved from a study of identical twins. Study-wide results and caveats: Diverse VJ usage suggested most zero-insertion clonotypes were not invariant T cells. In cord blood, abundant beta clonotypes had fewer insertions; memory showed no trend.

Healthy Caucasian donors formed the entire cohort. Comments on this clonotype: The antigen is undetermined.

With template switching, a universal primer site was added, and the cDNA carried unique molecular identifiers. TCRdb analysed the 5' RACE reads with MiXCR anew, one entry per CDR3 protein. The data hold hundreds of thousands of distinct CDR3 sequences, with 6% to 6.5% observed a single time. The CDR3 is made up of 15 amino acids. The V end was cut by 3 bases, the J end by 1 base, with 10 bases between. Germline V gene lookup returns CDR1 LNHDA and CDR2 SQIVND (reference sequence). Sequenced input: naive T cells sorted from blood. The chain couples TRBV19 to TRBJ1-5; no reliable D call. This receptor was identified in a man aged 18 to 29 in good health. CDR3 region: CASSILRMSNQPQHF. CDR3 coding DNA: TGTGCCAGTAGTATCTTGCGGATGAGCAATCAGCCCCAGCATTTT.